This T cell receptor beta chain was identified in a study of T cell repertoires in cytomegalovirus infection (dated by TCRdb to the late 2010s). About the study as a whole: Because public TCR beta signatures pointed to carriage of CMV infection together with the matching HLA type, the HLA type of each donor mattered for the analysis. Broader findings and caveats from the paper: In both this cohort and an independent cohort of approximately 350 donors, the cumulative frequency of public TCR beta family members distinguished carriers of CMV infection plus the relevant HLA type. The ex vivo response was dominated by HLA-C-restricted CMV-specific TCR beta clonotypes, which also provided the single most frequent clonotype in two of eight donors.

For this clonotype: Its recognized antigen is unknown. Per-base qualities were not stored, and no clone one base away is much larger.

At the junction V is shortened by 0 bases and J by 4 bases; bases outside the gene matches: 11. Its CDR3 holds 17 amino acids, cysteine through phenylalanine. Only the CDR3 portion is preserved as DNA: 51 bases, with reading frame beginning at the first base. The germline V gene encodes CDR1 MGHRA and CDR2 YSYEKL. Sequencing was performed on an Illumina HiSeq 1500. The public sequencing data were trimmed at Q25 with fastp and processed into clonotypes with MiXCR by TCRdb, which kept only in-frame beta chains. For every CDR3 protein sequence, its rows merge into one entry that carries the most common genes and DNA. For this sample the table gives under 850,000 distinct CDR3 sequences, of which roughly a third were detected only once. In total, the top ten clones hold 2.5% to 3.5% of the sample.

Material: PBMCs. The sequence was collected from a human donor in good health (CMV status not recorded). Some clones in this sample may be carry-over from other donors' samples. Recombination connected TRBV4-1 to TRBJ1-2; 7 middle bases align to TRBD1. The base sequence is TGCGCCAGCAGCCAAGATGTCTCGGCAGGGGGTGCCTATGGCTACACCTTC. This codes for CASSQDVSAGGAYGYTF.